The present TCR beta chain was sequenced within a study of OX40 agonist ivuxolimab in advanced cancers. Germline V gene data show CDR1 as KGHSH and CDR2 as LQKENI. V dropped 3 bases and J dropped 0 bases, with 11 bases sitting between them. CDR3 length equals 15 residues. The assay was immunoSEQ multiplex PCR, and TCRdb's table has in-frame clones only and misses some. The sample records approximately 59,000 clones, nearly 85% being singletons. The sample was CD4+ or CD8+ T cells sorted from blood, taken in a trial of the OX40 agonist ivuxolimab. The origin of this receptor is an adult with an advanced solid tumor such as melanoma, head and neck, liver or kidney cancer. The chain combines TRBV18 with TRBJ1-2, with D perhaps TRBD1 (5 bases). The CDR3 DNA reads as TGTGCCAGCTCACCCCGACAGACAGCTAACTATGGCTACACCTTC. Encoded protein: CASSPRQTANYGYTF.